The 14 T cell receptor beta chains reported below all come from one sample, sequenced in a study of T cell repertoires in cytomegalovirus infection. TCRdb independently ran MiXCR on the reads; one entry per CDR3 protein. This sample has approximately 750,000 distinct CDR3 sequences, with about 40% found just once. Sample: PBMCs. The receptors were sampled from a human donor in good health (CMV status not recorded). Some clones in this sample may be carry-over from other donors' samples.

This clonotype was seen only a few times. The chain carries TRBV20-1 and TRBJ2-2; possible D gene TRBD2, 6 bases. Trimming took off 3 bases at V and 5 bases at J, with 13 bases between the two ends. Per germline, CDR1 DFQATT and CDR2 SNEGSKA (reference sequence). The CDR3 consists of 14 residues. The CDR3 sequence: CSASFAGRTGELFF. The DNA for the CDR3 is TGCAGTGCTAGTTTTGCGGGACGGACCGGGGAGCTGTTTTTT.

The CDR3 region is CASWETGRVGAFF. The CDR3 nucleotides read TGTGCCAGCTGGGAGACAGGGAGAGTGGGAGCTTTCTTT. J is TRBJ1-1 and V is TRBV28; 7 bases fit TRBD1. J was trimmed by 10 bases and V by 8 bases; bases with no gene match: 13. Germline lookup yields CDR1 MDHEN and CDR2 SYDVKM. This CDR3 comprises 13 residues.

The J gene is TRBJ2-1, the V gene TRBV5-1; TRBD2 aligns across 9 bases. CDR3 length equals 19 residues. The J segment lost 1 base and the V segment lost 2 bases, leaving 13 bases of the junction unmatched. CDR1 and CDR2 from the germline V gene are SGHRS and YFSETQ. CDR3 in DNA: TGCGCCAGCAGCTTCCCAAGTAGAGCGGGGGGTAATTCCTACAATGAGCAGTTCTTC. This translates into CASSFPSRAGGNSYNEQFF.

The chain is built from TRBV5-1 and TRBJ2-2, with TRBD2 identical over 9 bases. The V gene end was trimmed by 0 bases and the J gene end by 3 bases; junction bases not matched to a gene: 9. Germline V gene sequence: CDR1 SGHRS, CDR2 YFSETQ. This CDR3 spans 18 amino acids. This CDR3 reads CASSLAAGGRADTGELFF. CDR3 bases: TGCGCCAGCAGCTTGGCCGCGGGAGGGCGAGCCGACACCGGGGAGCTGTTTTTT.

This chain links TRBV5-4 with TRBJ2-3, with D possibly TRBD2 on 6 matching bases. The CDR3 has 15 amino acids. Trimming pared 0 bases from V and 4 bases from J, leaving 12 bases between. The germline V gene encodes CDR1 SGHNT and CDR2 YYREEE (reference sequence). Here the CDR3 reads CASSLALAESDTQYF. CDR3 bases: TGTGCCAGCAGCTTGGCTTTAGCGGAATCAGATACGCAGTATTTT.

The chain combines TRBV20-1 with TRBJ2-1, with 11 bases matching TRBD2. The junction had 9 bases not matched to a gene; V was cut back by 3 bases and J by 8 bases. This CDR3 has 15 residues. Germline CDR1 and CDR2: DFQATT and SNEGSKA (reference sequence). The CDR3 DNA reads as TGCAGTGCTAGCGGGGTAGCGGGGGGGTCAGATGAGCAGTTCTTC. This translates into CSASGVAGGSDEQFF.

The chain uses TRBV7-6 and TRBJ2-5; D possibly matches TRBD1 or TRBD2 (5 bases each). CDR1 and CDR2 (germline): SGHVS, FNYEAQ. The V gene lost 6 bases and the J gene lost 4 bases, with 12 bases spanning the gap. This CDR3 is 13 amino acids long. Here the CDR3 reads CASRVIGTETQYF. As DNA, the CDR3 is TGTGCCAGCAGAGTAATTGGGACAGAGACCCAGTACTTC.

This clonotype was detected many times. The chain couples TRBV7-2 to TRBJ1-5; 9 nucleotides align to TRBD1. V was pared by 5 bases and J by 5 bases, with 7 bases of the junction left unmatched. The CDR3 contains 15 residues. CDR1 and CDR2 from the germline V gene are SGHTA and FQGNSA. The DNA for the CDR3 is TGTGCCAGCAGCCCGGGGACAGGGCAATATCAGCCCCAGCATTTT. Translating gives CASSPGTGQYQPQHF.

The CDR3 DNA is TGCAGTGCTAGACCGAGGACGGACGATCAGCCCCAGCATTTT. Protein sequence: CSARPRTDDQPQHF. V is TRBV20-1 and J is TRBJ1-5; D not certain. Germline CDR1 and CDR2: DFQATT and SNEGSKA (reference sequence). Trimming left V 2 bases short and J 5 bases short, with 13 bases between. This CDR3 is 14 amino acids long.

V is TRBV12-3 or TRBV12-4 and J is TRBJ1-6, with D perhaps matching TRBD1 (5 bases). This CDR3 is built from 14 residues. V was trimmed by 2 bases and J by 7 bases, leaving 9 bases between them. This CDR3 reads CASSLKGANSPLHF. The DNA for the CDR3 is TGTGCCAGCAGTTTAAAAGGGGCAAATTCACCCCTCCACTTT.

This clonotype has more than one count but fewer than ten. V and J are TRBV5-6 and TRBJ2-5; possibly TRBD2 for D (6 bases). The CDR3 has 16 residues. Germline-derived CDR1 and CDR2 are SGHDT and YYEEEE. The V end was cut by 1 base, the J end by 5 bases, with 18 bases between. The CDR3 is CASSLLWRGAGETQYF. In DNA form, the CDR3 reads TGTGCCAGCAGCTTGTTGTGGCGAGGGGCGGGGGAGACCCAGTACTTC.

A note on this clonotype: A much larger clone differs by one base, so this may be a read error. In DNA form, the CDR3 reads TGTGCCAGCAGCTTAGGGCGAGGCCGTGATTTGAACACTGAAGCTTTCTTT. This gives the protein CASSLGRGRDLNTEAFF. The chain combines TRBV7-8 with TRBJ1-1; D is ambiguous. V was cut by 1 base and J by 0 bases, with 15 bases left in between. The CDR3 has 17 amino acids. Germline CDR1 is SGHVS and CDR2 is FQNEAQ.

This clonotype was counted a few times. The chain links TRBV12-3 or TRBV12-4 to TRBJ2-7; D might be TRBD1 or TRBD2, each matching 5 bases. The V and J ends lost 6 bases and 4 bases respectively, with 16 bases between them. The CDR3 extends over 14 amino acids. CDR3 loop: CASRSGWDAYEQYF. CDR3 nucleotide sequence: TGTGCCAGCAGATCGGGATGGGACGCTTACGAGCAGTACTTC.

This clonotype was found once. The CDR3 region has the DNA TGTGCCAGCAGTAGGGAGGGTTTGGCCTATGGCTACACCTTC. Its protein is CASSREGLAYGYTF. The chain is built from TRBV12-3 or TRBV12-4 and TRBJ1-2; no definite D call. V was trimmed by 5 bases and J by 4 bases, leaving 14 bases between them. This CDR3 has 14 amino acids.